What follows is one TCR beta chain and its context. The antigen is unknown. The record originates from a study of T-cell memory formation after mild COVID-19. TCRdb called the 5' RACE reads again in MiXCR, with one record for every CDR3 protein. The sample comprises about 600,000 distinct CDR3 sequences, about a fifth of which are singletons, and 8.4% rests with the top ten. Findings and limits, study-wide: CM and EM subsets held most contracting CD4+ clones; EMRA held CD8+ ones. Clones that contracted from day 15 to 85 were balanced CD4/CD8, while later expanders leaned CD4+. Pre-infection memory already had some responding clones, implying cross-reactive memory joined.

Trimming removed 0 bases from V and 3 bases from J, with 6 bases in between. The CDR3 consists of 14 residues. CDR1 is SGHRS, CDR2 YFSETQ, per germline. J is TRBJ2-2 and V is TRBV5-1, with D possibly TRBD2 on 5 matching bases. Input material: PBMCs or a T cell subset sorted from them (not recorded which). This sequence originates from an adult woman who had mild COVID-19 (a few samples of this study predate the infection). Cell type and time point are not known. CDR3 loop: CASSLGLHTGELFF. The CDR3 DNA reads TGCGCCAGCAGCTTGGGACTACACACCGGGGAGCTGTTTTTT.